Following are 2 T cell receptor beta chains from one sample sequenced in a study of T cells in Graves' hyperthyroidism and ophthalmopathy (dated by TCRdb to about 2019). Library preparation was by multiplex PCR. For sequencing, an Illumina HiSeq 2000 was employed. The TCR beta CDR3 regions were amplified from RNA transcripts. For the first round of RT-PCR on the TCR CDR3, the HTBI primer set was used together with the Qiagen OneStep RT-PCR kit. TCRdb reanalyzed the raw reads on its own, using fastp at Q25 for trimming and MiXCR for clone calling, and kept in-frame beta chains. Identical CDR3 proteins give one entry, which carries the most common genes and DNA. Across this sample there are over 700,000 distinct CDR3 sequences, with over 35% seen only once. The ten largest clones add up to around a third of the sample. The specimen sequenced was blood. The receptors derive from a woman in her thirties or forties with Graves' hyperthyroidism.

This clonotype has at least ten counts. The chain links TRBV19 to TRBJ1-6; D unclear. CDR1 is LNHDA, CDR2 SQIVND, per germline (reference sequence). The CDR3 has 14 residues. The germline V and J ends were trimmed by 6 bases and 3 bases, with 9 bases remaining between them. Here the CDR3 reads CASSSQFYNSPLHF. CDR3 bases: TGTGCCAGTAGCAGCCAGTTCTATAATTCACCCCTCCACTTT. The complete variable domain, with remaining parts taken from reference TRBV19 and TRBJ1-6, reads DGGITQSPKYLFRKEGQNVTLSCEQNLNHDAMYWYRQDPGQGLRLIYYSQIVNDFQKGDIAEGYSVSREKKESFPLTVTSAQKNPTAFYLCASSSQFYNSPLHFGNGTRLTVT.

This clonotype was seen once. The chain links TRBV29-1 to TRBJ1-1; D is possibly TRBD1 (6 bases). The CDR3 extends over 11 amino acids. Trimming pared 5 bases from V and 7 bases from J, leaving 11 bases between. Looked up from germline, CDR1 is SQVTM and CDR2 is ANQGSEA. DNA of the CDR3: TGCAGCGTTAAGACAGGCGTTGAAGCTTTCTTT. Translating gives CSVKTGVEAFF.